A selection of T cell receptor beta chains follows, all from one sample in a study of shared clonotypes between healthy human individuals. Profiled with immunoSEQ multiplex PCR; TCRdb holds only in-frame clones, not every one. The repertoire holds fewer than 1.4 million clones, with approximately 78% as singletons. Sequencing was done on a sample of memory CD4+ T cells from PBMCs. The origin of the receptors is a man younger than 30 in good health. Some clones in this sample may be carry-over from other donors' samples. The CDR3 runs from the conserved cysteine through the conserved F or W. The order of the fields is D gene, J gene, V gene, clone size, CDR3 DNA, CDR3 protein. A D gene is named only where the DNA matches it firmly. Rows give clone size only sometimes, using once, few, many, or a class for an expanded clone.

>.|TRBJ2-3|TRBV2|.
TGTGCCAGCAGTGAAGCAACGCGGGCCTCTACGCAGTATTTT
CASSEATRASTQYF
>.|TRBJ1-1|TRBV7-9|many
TGTGCCAGCAGCCCATTCGGGGGCCGTACTGAAGCTTTCTTT
CASSPFGGRTEAFF
>.|TRBJ1-2|TRBV5-1|.
TGCGCCAGCAGACAGCTACCGGGCCATGGCTACACCTTC
CASRQLPGHGYTF
>.|TRBJ2-7|TRBV5-4|once
TGTGCCAGCAGCCTACTCCGCCAAGAGCAGTACTTC
CASSLLRQEQYF
>.|TRBJ2-3|TRBV5-1|.
TGCGCCAGCAGCTTATGGGTCGGCACAGATACGCAGTATTTT
CASSLWVGTDTQYF
>.|TRBJ1-5|TRBV4-1|.
TGCGCCAGCAGCCCCACCGCGGGGGTTGGGGTTTTTAGCAATCAGCCCCAGCATTTT
CASSPTAGVGVFSNQPQHF
>.|TRBJ1-4|TRBV9|.
TGTGCCAGCAGCGTTGCAGGTTCAAGGAATGAAAAACTGTTTTTT
CASSVAGSRNEKLFF
>.|TRBJ2-1|TRBV5-4|.
TGTGCCAGCAGCCGCGGGGTAAGCTCCTACAATGAGCAGTTCTTC
CASSRGVSSYNEQFF
>.|TRBJ2-1|TRBV30|.
TGTGCCTGGAGTGAAAAGTCTGGGAATTGGTACAATGAGCAGTTCTTC
CAWSEKSGNWYNEQFF
>.|TRBJ2-3|TRBV5-4|.
TGTGCCAGCAGCGCTGATGGCACAGATACGCAGTATTTT
CASSADGTDTQYF
>TRBD1|TRBJ1-2|TRBV15|.
TGTGCCACCAGCCGAGACAGGGGATGGAATGGCTACACCTTC
CATSRDRGWNGYTF
>.|TRBJ1-4|TRBV5-1|.
TGCGCCAGCAGCTCTGGGAACGGGGTTTGGGAAAAACTGTTTTTT
CASSSGNGVWEKLFF
>.|TRBJ2-1|TRBV5-1|.
TGCGCCAGCAGCTTGCTCCCAATCTCCTACAATGAGCAGTTCTTC
CASSLLPISYNEQFF
>TRBD1|TRBJ2-2|TRBV7-9|.
TGTGCCAGCAGCCCCAACAGGGGCGCCGGGGAGCTGTTTTTT
CASSPNRGAGELFF
>TRBD1|TRBJ2-1|TRBV7-6|.
TGTGCCAGCAGCGAGAGACAGGGGGCCGAAAATGAGCAGTTCTTC
CASSERQGAENEQFF
>TRBD1|TRBJ1-1|TRBV7-2|.
TGTGCCAGCAGCCTAGGGACAGGGAATGCTTTCTTT
CASSLGTGNAFF
>TRBD2|TRBJ2-5|TRBV19|.
TGTGCCAGTAGTCCCGGACTAGCGGGAGATCTCGGTAGCGAGACCCAGTACTTC
CASSPGLAGDLGSETQYF
>.|TRBJ1-1|TRBV2|.
TGTGCCAGCAGGCAACAGGAAGGCGGTGAAGCTTTCTTT
CASRQQEGGEAFF
>TRBD1|TRBJ1-2|TRBV6-1|.
TGTGCCAGCAGTTCCCACCGGGACAGGGGGGAAGGCTACACCTTC
CASSSHRDRGEGYTF
>.|TRBJ1-4|TRBV5-1|.
TGCGCCAGCAGCGGAGGGGAGGCTAATGAAAAACTGTTTTTT
CASSGGEANEKLFF
>TRBD1|TRBJ2-5|TRBV2|once
TGTGCCAGCAAGACCCAGTTGGGACAGGTGGAGACCCAGTACTTC
CASKTQLGQVETQYF
>.|TRBJ2-3|TRBV15|once
TGTGCCACCAGCAGAGATTTTGTGGGCAACACAGATACGCAGTATTTT
CATSRDFVGNTDTQYF
>.|TRBJ2-7|TRBV5-6|.
TGTGCCAGCACCCCCTCAGGAGGCTACGAGCAGTACTTC
CASTPSGGYEQYF
>TRBD2|TRBJ2-7|TRBV7-6|.
TGTGCCAGCAGCTTAAGCGGGATAGGGGAGCAGTACTTC
CASSLSGIGEQYF
>TRBD2|TRBJ2-1|TRBV5-1|.
TGCGCCAGCAGCCCAGCTCTAGCGGGAGACGAGCAGTTCTTC
CASSPALAGDEQFF
>.|TRBJ1-4|TRBV6-5|.
TGTGCCAGCGGGTCTACAGGGAGGGTAGAGGAAAAACTGTTTTTT
CASGSTGRVEEKLFF
>.|TRBJ1-3|TRBV20-1|.
TGCAGTGCTAGGAATGGAAACACCATATATTTT
CSARNGNTIYF
>TRBD1|TRBJ2-5|TRBV5-6|.
TGTGCCAGCACCACGGGACAGGGGGCCCTAGAGACCCAGTACTTC
CASTTGQGALETQYF
>.|TRBJ1-2|TRBV5-1|.
TGCGCCAGCAAAAGGGAGAGCGGCAGGAGTAACTATGGCTACACCTTC
CASKRESGRSNYGYTF
>.|TRBJ1-2|TRBV27|.
TGTGCCAGCAGTTTATCTATAGGGCTCAACTATGGCTACACCTTC
CASSLSIGLNYGYTF
>.|TRBJ2-5|TRBV7-3|.
TGTGCCAGCAGCCCAAAGGTCCAAGAGACCCAGTACTTC
CASSPKVQETQYF
>.|TRBJ2-7|TRBV7-2|.
TGTGCCAGCACCCGCTCCGGGCTGGTCTCCTACGAGCAGTACTTC
CASTRSGLVSYEQYF
>TRBD2|TRBJ2-1|TRBV2|.
TGTGCCAGCAGGGGACTAGCGGGAGGGTTAGGTGAGCAGTTCTTC
CASRGLAGGLGEQFF
>.|TRBJ2-2|TRBV27|few
TGTGCCAGCAGTGGGGGACTTTTAAACACCGGGGAGCTGTTTTTT
CASSGGLLNTGELFF
>.|TRBJ2-5|TRBV6-5|.
TGTGCCAGCAGTTCGGTACCCCCGGGGACCCAGTACTTC
CASSSVPPGTQYF
>.|TRBJ1-1|TRBV5-4|once
TGTGCCAGCAGCTCGAGACGGGGAGCTGAAGCTTTCTTT
CASSSRRGAEAFF
>.|TRBJ1-4|TRBV28|.
TGTGCCAGCGAAATTAACGGGAGGGAAAAACTGTTTTTT
CASEINGREKLFF
>.|TRBJ2-5|TRBV7-2|once
TGTGCCAGCAGATCCAGGAGGGGGGGGTACCAAGAGACCCAGTACTTC
CASRSRRGGYQETQYF
>.|TRBJ1-2|TRBV28|.
TGTGCCAGCAGTGGACGGCCTAACTATGGCTACACCTTC
CASSGRPNYGYTF
>.|TRBJ1-4|TRBV2|.
TGTGCCAGCAGTGACGGCAGGTTCAGGGAAAAACTGTTTTTT
CASSDGRFREKLFF
>.|TRBJ1-1|TRBV19|.
TGTGCCAGTAGTCGTAGGGAGATGAACACTGAAGCTTTCTTT
CASSRREMNTEAFF
>.|TRBJ2-7|TRBV9|.
TGTGCCAGCAGCCCCTGGACTCATCCCTACGAGCAGTACTTC
CASSPWTHPYEQYF
>.|TRBJ2-5|TRBV7-9|.
TGTGCCAGCAGCTTAGGTAGGGCAGAGACCCAGTACTTC
CASSLGRAETQYF
>.|TRBJ2-7|TRBV5-8|.
TGTGCCAGCAGCCTCTCCGGACACTCCTACGAGCAGTACTTC
CASSLSGHSYEQYF
>.|TRBJ2-4|TRBV28|.
TGTGCCAGCAGCTCGGGCACGGCAAACATTCAGTACTTC
CASSSGTANIQYF
>.|TRBJ1-1|TRBV7-9|.
TGTGCCAGCAGCTTAGTACTCGACACTGAAGCTTTCTTT
CASSLVLDTEAFF
>.|TRBJ1-2|TRBV14|few
TGTGCCAGCAGCCAAGTGATAGGCGGTGGCTACACCTTC
CASSQVIGGGYTF
>TRBD2|TRBJ2-7|TRBV6-1|.
TGTGCCAGCAGTGGCGGGGGGGTCTACGAGCAGTACTTC
CASSGGGVYEQYF
>TRBD1|TRBJ2-7|TRBV28|.
TGTGCCAGCAATGGACAGGGGGTCCCTTCCTCCTACGAGCAGTACTTC
CASNGQGVPSSYEQYF
>TRBD2|TRBJ2-1|TRBV4-1|.
TGCGCCAGCAGCCAAGAGAGGGGGCTAGCGGGACTGAATGAGCAGTTCTTC
CASSQERGLAGLNEQFF
>.|TRBJ2-4|TRBV15|many
TGTGCCACCAGCGGGATCTTGTTGAGGGGCAAAAACATTCAGTACTTC
CATSGILLRGKNIQYF
>TRBD1|TRBJ1-1|TRBV5-1|.
TGCGCCAGCAGCTTGGCCCCGGGACAGGGGCGAACTGAAGCTTTCTTT
CASSLAPGQGRTEAFF
>.|TRBJ1-1|TRBV5-8|few
TGTGCCAGCAGCCTTCGGTCAGGGTCCGGAGAAGCTTTCTTT
CASSLRSGSGEAFF
>TRBD2|TRBJ2-3|TRBV28|.
TGTGCCAGCAGTATCATTAGCGGGCAAAGCACAGATACGCAGTATTTT
CASSIISGQSTDTQYF
>TRBD1|TRBJ2-3|TRBV5-1|few
TGCGCCAGCAGAGGGACAGGGGGCTTTCCTACGCAGTATTTT
CASRGTGGFPTQYF
>.|TRBJ2-7|TRBV28|.
TGTGCCAGCCAGGGCAACTACGAGCAGTACTTC
CASQGNYEQYF
>.|TRBJ2-2|TRBV7-9|.
TGTGCCAGCAGACAGGACTCGAACACCGGGGAGCTGTTTTTT
CASRQDSNTGELFF
>.|TRBJ2-3|TRBV6-1|.
TGTGCCAGCAGTGTAAGCACAGATACGCAGTATTTT
CASSVSTDTQYF
>TRBD2|TRBJ2-7|TRBV28|.
TGTGCCAGCAGTTCCCTAGCGGGAGGGCCGTACGAGCAGTACTTC
CASSSLAGGPYEQYF